These 18 T cell receptor beta chains share one sample of origin, sequenced in a study of blood T cell repertoires in COVID-19. The protocol was immunoSEQ multiplex PCR, while the TCRdb copy is restricted to in-frame clones and leaves out a portion. The sample records 140,000 to 150,000 clones, roughly 90% being singletons. Material: peripheral blood. The receptors derive from a man in his 70s with acute or convalescent COVID-19.

Worth noting for this clone: One junction end disagrees with the germline gene, perhaps due to a read error. The chain carries TRBV18 and TRBJ2-1; 7 bases are shared with TRBD2. The CDR3 is made up of 15 amino acids. Germline CDR1 is KGHSH and CDR2 is LQKENI. The CDR3 reads CANSPGETSRNEQFF. Here the CDR3 DNA reads TGTGCCAACTCACCCGGGGAGACTAGCCGAAATGAGCAGTTCTTC.

This clone was detected only once. V and J are TRBV5-1 and TRBJ1-6, with a weak D call TRBD1 (6 bases). Trimming pared 4 bases from V and 3 bases from J, leaving 14 bases between. The CDR3 length is 16 residues. Germline CDR1 reads SGHRS; CDR2 reads YFSETQ. This CDR3 reads CASSLSGQFYNSPLHF. The CDR3 nucleotides read TGCGCCAGCAGCCTCTCTGGACAGTTCTATAATTCACCCCTCCACTTT.

The chain carries TRBV12-3 or TRBV12-4 and TRBJ1-1; D is unclear. V gave up 2 bases and J gave up 1 base, with 5 bases separating them. The CDR3 extends over 13 amino acids. The CDR3 sequence: CASSLLANTEAFF. CDR3 nucleotide sequence: TGTGCCAGCAGTTTATTGGCGAACACTGAAGCTTTCTTT.

J is TRBJ2-1 and V is TRBV5-1, with a possible D match to TRBD1 (6 bases). The CDR3 is 14 residues long. CDR1 SGHRS and CDR2 YFSETQ come from the germline V gene. Trimming cost V 1 base and J 5 bases, with 10 bases left between them. The CDR3 sequence is CASSLSGQHNEQFF. As DNA, the CDR3 is TGCGCCAGCAGCTTGTCCGGACAGCACAATGAGCAGTTCTTC.

This chain uses TRBV30 with TRBJ1-1; D possibly corresponds to TRBD1 (5 bases). Between the trimmed V and J ends, which lost 0 bases and 4 bases, there was a span of 9 bases. This CDR3 region has 13 residues. CDR1 GTSNPN and CDR2 SVGIG come from the germline V gene (reference sequence). DNA of the CDR3: TGTGCCTGGAGTGTTCAGGGCCGCACTGAAGCTTTCTTT. It codes for CAWSVQGRTEAFF.

The rearrangement uses TRBV19 and TRBJ2-1, with 7 bases that match TRBD2. The CDR3 spans 12 residues. Looked up from germline, CDR1 is LNHDA and CDR2 is SQIVND (reference sequence). Trimming took 7 bases from V and 3 from J; bases not matched to a gene: 0. The CDR3 nucleotides are TGTGCCAGTACTAGCGGCTACAATGAGCAGTTCTTC. Protein sequence: CASTSGYNEQFF.

The chain couples TRBV9 to TRBJ1-6; D call uncertain. This CDR3 contains 13 residues. Trimming cost V 0 bases and J 10 bases, with 8 bases left between them. Germline V lookup: CDR1 SGDLS, CDR2 YYNGEE. CDR3 DNA sequence: TGTGCCAGCAGCGTAGGTACCGGGTCACCCCTCCACTTT. This translates into CASSVGTGSPLHF.

The rearrangement joins TRBV30 to TRBJ2-1; 8 nucleotides match TRBD2. Germline V gives CDR1 GTSNPN, CDR2 SVGIG (reference sequence). J lost 7 bases, V lost 1 base, and 3 bases had no gene match. The CDR3 sequence is 13 residues long. The CDR3 reads CAWSETGGNEQFF. The CDR3 DNA reads as TGTGCCTGGAGTGAAACGGGGGGGAATGAGCAGTTCTTC.

The chain recombines TRBV3-1 (or the pseudogene TRBV3-2) with TRBJ1-2; D gene ambiguous. The CDR3 loop spans 14 amino acids. Germline lookup yields CDR1 LGHDT and CDR2 YNNKEL (reference sequence). V gave up 1 base and J gave up 5 bases, with 11 bases separating them. Here the CDR3 reads CASSQGYGDYGYTF. The CDR3 bases are TGTGCCAGCAGCCAAGGGTACGGAGATTATGGCTACACCTTC.

The V gene is TRBV5-1, the J gene TRBJ1-1, with D perhaps matching TRBD1 (5 bases). Germline V lookup: CDR1 SGHRS, CDR2 YFSETQ. This CDR3 has 16 amino acids. Trimming left V 4 bases short and J 4 bases short, with 20 bases between. CDR3 loop: CASSPGGGTLGTEAFF. The CDR3 DNA reads TGCGCCAGCAGCCCGGGCGGGGGGACCCTTGGCACTGAAGCTTTCTTT.

V is TRBV13 and J is TRBJ1-4; TRBD1 matches at 10 bases. Unmatched junction bases numbered 4, after V lost 4 bases and J lost 8 bases. Germline loops: CDR1 PRHDT, CDR2 FYEKMQ (reference sequence). CDR3 size: 14 residues. The CDR3 reads CASSSLTGGEKLFF. The CDR3 DNA reads as TGTGCCAGCAGCTCCTTGACAGGGGGCGAAAAACTGTTTTTT.

This clone was seen only once. The CDR3 loop is CASSQTTGGAYNEQFF. CDR3 coding DNA: TGCGCCAGCAGCCAGACGACAGGGGGCGCTTACAATGAGCAGTTCTTC. The chain joins TRBV4-1 to TRBJ2-1, with 10 positions matching TRBD1. Germline V gene lookup returns CDR1 MGHRA and CDR2 YSYEKL. With 3 bases clipped from V and 4 bases from J, the junction kept 6 bases outside the gene matches. This CDR3 has 16 amino acids.

The sample holds one count of this clone. The V and J genes are TRBV5-1 and TRBJ1-5; tentatively, D is TRBD1 (5 bases). CDR3 size: 15 residues. Germline loops: CDR1 SGHRS, CDR2 YFSETQ. Trimming took off 2 bases at V and 3 bases at J, with 12 bases between the two ends. The chain's CDR3 is CASSFTGGSNQPQHF. The CDR3 DNA reads as TGCGCCAGCAGCTTTACAGGAGGGTCCAATCAGCCCCAGCATTTT.

CDR3 coding DNA: TGTGCCAGCAGACTCGGACAGGGAGACACTGAAGCTTTCTTT. Translating it yields CASRLGQGDTEAFF. The rearrangement uses TRBV5-4 and TRBJ1-1; 8 bases match TRBD1. This CDR3 has 14 amino acids. Germline V gene lookup returns CDR1 SGHNT and CDR2 YYREEE (reference sequence). Unmatched junction bases numbered 6, after V lost 5 bases and J lost 3 bases.

The chain carries TRBV6-5 and TRBJ2-3; 12 bases align to TRBD2. V shed 6 bases, J shed 7 bases, and the junction held 2 bases outside the gene matches. The CDR3 consists of 13 residues. Germline V gene lookup returns CDR1 MNHEY and CDR2 SVGAGI. CDR3 sequence reads: CASRRTSGNTQYF. CDR3 nucleotides: TGTGCCAGCAGACGGACTAGCGGGAATACGCAGTATTTT.

The chain links TRBV6-1 to TRBJ2-2, with D possibly TRBD1 on 5 matching bases. Germline assignment: CDR1 MNHNS and CDR2 SASEGT. The V gene lost 1 base and the J gene lost 7 bases, with 10 bases spanning the gap. The CDR3 length is 14 residues. CDR3 sequence reads: CASSEGQHHGELFF. The CDR3 DNA sequence: TGTGCCAGCAGTGAAGGACAGCACCACGGGGAGCTGTTTTTT.

The V and J genes are TRBV6-5 and TRBJ2-7; tentative D call: TRBD1 (6 bases). The V end lost 5 bases, the J end lost 5 bases, and 16 bases lay between the germline ends. The CDR3 has 14 residues. Looked up from germline, CDR1 is MNHEY and CDR2 is SVGAGI. The CDR3 sequence is CASSRRQGRHEQYF. In nucleotides, the CDR3 is TGTGCCAGCAGTAGGCGGCAGGGGAGACACGAGCAGTACTTC.

This clone was counted once. V and J are TRBV5-1 and TRBJ2-3, with 9 bases that match TRBD2. V lost 7 bases to trimming and J lost 2 bases; unmatched junction nucleotides: 8. Looked up from germline, CDR1 is SGHRS and CDR2 is YFSETQ. CDR3 length: 15 amino acids. The CDR3 loop is CASGPTSGSTDTQYF. The CDR3 DNA reads as TGCGCCAGCGGACCGACTAGCGGTTCCACAGATACGCAGTATTTT.